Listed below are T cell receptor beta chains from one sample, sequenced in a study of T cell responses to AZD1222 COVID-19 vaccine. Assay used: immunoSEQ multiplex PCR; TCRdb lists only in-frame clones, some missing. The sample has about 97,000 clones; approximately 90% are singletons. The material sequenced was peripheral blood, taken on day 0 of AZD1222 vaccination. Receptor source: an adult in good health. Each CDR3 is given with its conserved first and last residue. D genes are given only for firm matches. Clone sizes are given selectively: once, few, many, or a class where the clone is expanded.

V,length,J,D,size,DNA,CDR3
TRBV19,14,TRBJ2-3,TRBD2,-,TGTGCCACCACCACTAGCGGGGCATCAGATACGCAGTATTTT,CATTTSGASDTQYF
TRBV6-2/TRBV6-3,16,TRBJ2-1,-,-,TGTGCCAGCAGTTACTTAGGACTCCACCCCTACAATGAGCAGTTCTTC,CASSYLGLHPYNEQFF
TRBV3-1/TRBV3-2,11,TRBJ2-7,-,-,TGTGCCAGCAGCCACGCAGGACAGCAGTACTTC,CASSHAGQQYF
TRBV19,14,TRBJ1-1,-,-,TGTGCCAGTAGTAAACACAGGGAAAACACTGAAGCTTTCTTT,CASSKHRENTEAFF
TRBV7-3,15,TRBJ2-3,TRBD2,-,TGTGCCAGCAACCTACTAGCGGGGGGCACAGATACGCAGTATTTT,CASNLLAGGTDTQYF
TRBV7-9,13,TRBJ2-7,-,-,TGTGCCACCGGGGGGCAGGGGAACTACGAGCAGTACTTC,CATGGQGNYEQYF
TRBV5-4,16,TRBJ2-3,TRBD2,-,TGTGCCAGCAGCTTGGGACTAGCGGGATCGGTAGATACGCAGTATTTT,CASSLGLAGSVDTQYF
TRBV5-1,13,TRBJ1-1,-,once,TGCGCCAGCAGCTTCGCGGGGAACACTGAAGCTTTCTTT,CASSFAGNTEAFF
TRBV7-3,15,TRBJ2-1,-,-,TGTGCCAGCAGCTTACAGAGTAGCTCCTACAATGAGCAGTTCTTC,CASSLQSSSYNEQFF
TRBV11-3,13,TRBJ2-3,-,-,TGTGCCAGCAGCTTACAGGGGGGAGATACGCAGTATTTT,CASSLQGGDTQYF
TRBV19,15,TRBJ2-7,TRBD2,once,TGTGCCAGTAGTGCCCTCTTTAGCGGGGCCTACGAGCAGTACTTC,CASSALFSGAYEQYF
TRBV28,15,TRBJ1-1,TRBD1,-,TGTGCCAGCAGTGGGGGGGGACAGGGGAACACTGAAGCTTTCTTT,CASSGGGQGNTEAFF
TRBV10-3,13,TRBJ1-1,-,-,TGTGCCATCAGGAGGCAGGAGAACACTGAAGCTTTCTTT,CAIRRQENTEAFF
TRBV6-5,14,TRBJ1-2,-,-,TGTGCCAGCACCCTCTCGAGGTCCGCCTATGGCTACACCTTC,CASTLSRSAYGYTF
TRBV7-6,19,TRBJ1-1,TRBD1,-,TGTGCCAGCGGGCGTCTCCCGCCCGGGACAGGAGACATGAACACTGAAGCTTTCTTT,CASGRLPPGTGDMNTEAFF
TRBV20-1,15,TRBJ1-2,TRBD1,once,TGCAGTGCTAGTGCCTCGGGACAGGGTAACTATGGCTACACCTTC,CSASASGQGNYGYTF
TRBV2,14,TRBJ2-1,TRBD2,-,TGTGCCAGTGCGGGAGGGCCTTGGGACAATGAGCAGTTCTTC,CASAGGPWDNEQFF
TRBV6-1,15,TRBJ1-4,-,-,TGTGCCAGCAGTGACACAGGGTTAAGAAGTGAAAAACTGTTTTTT,CASSDTGLRSEKLFF
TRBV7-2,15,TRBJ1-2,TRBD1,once,TGTGCCAGCAGCTACTGGGGACAGGGCTACTATGGCTACACCTTC,CASSYWGQGYYGYTF
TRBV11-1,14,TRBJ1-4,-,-,TGTGCCAGCAGCGGACGGCAAACTAATGAAAAACTGTTTTTT,CASSGRQTNEKLFF
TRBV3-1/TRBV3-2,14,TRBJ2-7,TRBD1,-,TGTGCCAGCAGCTTCCGGGACAGGGATGGCGAGCAGTACTTC,CASSFRDRDGEQYF
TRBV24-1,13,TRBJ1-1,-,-,TGTGCCACCAGTGAGTATGGGAACACTGAAGCTTTCTTT,CATSEYGNTEAFF
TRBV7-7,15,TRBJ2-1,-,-,TGTGCTAGCAGCCCGGCCCCCGGGGGCTACAATGAGCAGTTCTTC,CASSPAPGGYNEQFF
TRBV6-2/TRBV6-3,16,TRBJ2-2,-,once,TGTGCCAGCAGTTACTCGGCCGTAGCGAACACCGGGGAGCTGTTTTTT,CASSYSAVANTGELFF
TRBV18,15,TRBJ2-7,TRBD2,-,TGTGCCAGCTCACCACCGGGGGGGAAACCCTACGAGCAGTACTTC,CASSPPGGKPYEQYF
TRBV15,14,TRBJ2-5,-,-,TGTGCCACCAGCAGAGATACGGGAAGCGAGACCCAGTACTTC,CATSRDTGSETQYF
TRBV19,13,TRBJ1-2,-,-,TGTGCCAGTAGTATCCTGGGACATTCCGGCTACACCTTC,CASSILGHSGYTF
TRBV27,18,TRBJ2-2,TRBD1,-,TGTGCCAGGAGCCCCACCAAGACAGGGACCTTGAACACCGGGGAGCTGTTTTTT,CARSPTKTGTLNTGELFF
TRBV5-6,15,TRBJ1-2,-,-,TGTGCCAGCAGCCCCGGGACACGGTTTGGCTATGGCTACACCTTC,CASSPGTRFGYGYTF
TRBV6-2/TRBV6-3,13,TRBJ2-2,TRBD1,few,TGTGCCAGCAGCCAACAGGGGATCGGGGAGCTGTTTTTT,CASSQQGIGELFF
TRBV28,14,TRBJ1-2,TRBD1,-,TGTGCCAGCAGTATTGGACAGGGACGCTATGGCTACACCTTC,CASSIGQGRYGYTF
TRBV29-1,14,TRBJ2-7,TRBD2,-,TGCAGCGCCTCCAGACTAGCGGAAGTCGACGAGCAGTACTTC,CSASRLAEVDEQYF
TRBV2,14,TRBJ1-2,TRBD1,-,TGTGCCAGCAATCGGGACAGGGGGCCGAATGGCTACACCTTC,CASNRDRGPNGYTF
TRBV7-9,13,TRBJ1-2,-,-,TGTGCCAGCAGCTTAGGGGGCTTATATGGCTACACCTTC,CASSLGGLYGYTF
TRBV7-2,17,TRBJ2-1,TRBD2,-,TGTGCCAGCAGCCGGACTAGCGGGAGATCATCCTACAATGAGCAGTTCTTC,CASSRTSGRSSYNEQFF
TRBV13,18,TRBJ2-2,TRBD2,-,TGTGCCAGCAGCTTCAGTGGTGGAAGCGGGGGGAACACCGGGGAGCTGTTTTTT,CASSFSGGSGGNTGELFF
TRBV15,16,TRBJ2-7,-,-,TGTGCCACCAGCAGAGATGGACAGCGAATAGCCTACGAGCAGTACTTC,CATSRDGQRIAYEQYF
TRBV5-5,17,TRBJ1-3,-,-,TGTGCCAGCAGCTTGGAGAGACAGGCGATCTCTGGAAACACCATATATTTT,CASSLERQAISGNTIYF
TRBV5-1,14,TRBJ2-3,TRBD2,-,TGCGCCAGCAGCTTCGGCGGGGGAGCAGATACGCAGTATTTT,CASSFGGGADTQYF
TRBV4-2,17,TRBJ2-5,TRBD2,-,TGTGCCAGCAGCCAAGGGGAGCGCGGGGGGCCTCAAGAGACCCAGTACTTC,CASSQGERGGPQETQYF
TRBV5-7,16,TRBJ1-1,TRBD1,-,TGTGCCAGCAGCGCGGACAGGGCCCTAATGAACACTGAAGCTTTCTTT,CASSADRALMNTEAFF